This TCR beta chain was identified in a study of CD8 T cells in ankylosing spondylitis. TCRdb redid the calling of the 5' RACE reads with MiXCR, one entry per CDR3 protein. The sample consists of some 840,000 distinct CDR3 sequences, approximately 12% of them appearing once. Findings and caveats of the study: Clones tied to disease were said to be significantly enriched in matched ankylosing spondylitis synovial fluid. A TCR beta motif of fewer than ten highly homologous variants seemed to mark ankylosing spondylitis blood. Disease-associated clonotypes exhibited CD8+ identity and were relatively infrequent in peripheral blood.

The CDR3 is made up of 14 amino acids. V gave up 4 bases and J gave up 0 bases, with 7 bases separating them. CDR1 SQVTM and CDR2 ANQGSEA come from the germline V gene. This clonotype was observed at least ten times. Its cognate antigen is unknown. Material: blood, either unsorted or a sorted T cell fraction (not recorded which). The J gene is TRBJ2-6, the V gene TRBV29-1; D is unresolved. The TCR sequence derives from a male donor with ankylosing spondylitis. CDR3 DNA sequence: TGCAGCGTTGGAGGTCGCTCTGGGGCCAACGTCCTGACTTTC. Its translation is CSVGGRSGANVLTF.